There are a few counts of the clone carrying this T cell receptor (beta chain). The sample originates from a study of blood T cell repertoires in COVID-19. At the level of the study: Specimens from acute and convalescent COVID-19 originated in the United States, Italy and Spain.

Germline V gives CDR1 SNHLY, CDR2 FYNNEI. This CDR3 has 13 amino acids. The V end lost 7 bases, the J end lost 0 bases, and 10 bases lay between the germline ends. Authors' analysis steps: The authors estimated nucleated cell counts from reference gene primer amplification. This table comes from immunoSEQ multiplex PCR, and its TCRdb copy is limited to in-frame clones, with some not included. V and J calls and clone size are given by that table; D and trimming were obtained from the DNA. The table has more than 20,000 clones, 89% seen once. The source of this sequence is a human donor in a cohort sampled during active COVID-19. Material: peripheral blood. V usage is TRBV2 and J usage is TRBJ2-7; possible D gene TRBD1, 5 bases. DNA for the CDR3: TGTGCCAGCAACCCGGACAACTCCTACGAGCAGTACTTC. The encoded protein is CASNPDNSYEQYF.